Listed below are T cell receptor beta chains from one sample, sequenced in a study of CD4+ T cells in melanoma. The data were produced by immunoSEQ multiplex PCR, yet TCRdb's version contains in-frame clones alone and is incomplete. The sample consists of some 110,000 clones, about 90% of them appearing once. The specimen sequenced was peripheral blood. These receptors were obtained from a human donor with melanoma. Each CDR3 is given with its conserved first and last residue. D genes are given only for firm matches. Clone size is stated in some rows and not others, as once, few, many or a class when expanded.

TRBV5-1	TRBJ1-1	NA	few	CASSRARLNTEAFF	TGCGCCAGCAGCCGGGCAAGGTTGAACACTGAAGCTTTCTTT
TRBV6-5	TRBJ2-7	TRBD1	once	CASRASGGFYEQYF	TGTGCCAGCCGGGCGTCAGGGGGTTTCTACGAGCAGTACTTC
TRBV5-6	TRBJ2-6	NA	NA	CASTPGASGANVLTF	TGTGCCAGCACCCCAGGGGCTTCTGGGGCCAACGTCCTGACTTTC
TRBV6-1	TRBJ2-5	NA	NA	CASSEALSYPRRQYF	TGTGCCAGCAGTGAAGCGCTCTCCTACCCAAGGCGCCAGTACTTC
TRBV7-2	TRBJ1-2	TRBD1	once	CASSLDRQGIRGYTF	TGTGCCAGCAGCTTAGATAGACAGGGAATACGCGGCTACACCTTC
TRBV7-2	TRBJ2-5	TRBD2	NA	CASSLGGGAQETQYF	TGTGCCAGCAGCTTAGGGGGGGGAGCACAAGAGACCCAGTACTTC
TRBV4-3	TRBJ2-6	NA	once	CASSQEYRSGANVLTF	TGCGCCAGCAGCCAAGAATACCGATCTGGGGCCAACGTCCTGACTTTC
TRBV29-1	TRBJ2-7	TRBD1	NA	CSVEDRGDEQYF	TGCAGCGTTGAGGACAGGGGTGACGAGCAGTACTTC
TRBV19	TRBJ1-4	NA	NA	CASSVGRSNEKLFF	TGTGCCAGTAGTGTAGGGCGGAGTAATGAAAAACTGTTTTTT
TRBV28	TRBJ1-2	NA	NA	CASSLEGRVGYTF	TGTGCCAGCAGTTTAGAGGGTCGGGTTGGCTACACCTTC